This is a list of T cell receptor beta chains from one sample in a study of T cell responses to AZD1222 COVID-19 vaccine. The table came from immunoSEQ multiplex PCR; TCRdb's copy has only in-frame clones and leaves some out. Of around 150,000 clones in the sample, about 93% were seen once. The sequences come from peripheral blood, collected 28 days after the second AZD1222 dose. The receptors here all came from an adult who received the AZD1222 COVID-19 vaccine. The CDR3 runs from the conserved cysteine through the conserved F or W. The D gene is left open where the match is weak. Clone size, where shown, is once, few, many, or a class for clones that have expanded.

>TRBJ2-7|NA|TRBV13|TRBD1
CASSPRGQGAGEQYF
TGTGCCAGCAGCCCCCGAGGACAGGGGGCAGGTGAGCAGTACTTC
>TRBJ2-7|NA|TRBV7-6|NA
CASSFSGQGGYEQYF
TGTGCCAGCAGCTTTTCAGGCCAGGGGGGATACGAGCAGTACTTC
>TRBJ2-1|NA|TRBV29-1|TRBD1
CSARTGDYNEQFF
TGCAGCGCGCGGACAGGGGACTACAATGAGCAGTTCTTC
>TRBJ2-7|NA|TRBV3-1/TRBV3-2|NA
CASSQEPTYEQYF
TGTGCCAGCAGCCAAGAGCCCACCTACGAGCAGTACTTC
>TRBJ1-1|NA|TRBV10-3|NA
CAISGPGHLVAFF
TGTGCCATCAGTGGCCCGGGACACCTGGTTGCTTTCTTT
>TRBJ2-1|few|TRBV4-1|NA
CASSQDLQMGRSQFF
TGCGCCAGCAGCCAAGATCTTCAGATGGGGCGGAGCCAGTTCTTC
>TRBJ1-5|NA|TRBV29-1|TRBD1
CSALDREGQPQHF
TGCAGCGCCCTGGACAGGGAGGGTCAGCCCCAGCATTTT
>TRBJ2-1|NA|TRBV10-3|NA
CAIGDGSNSYNEQFF
TGTGCCATCGGGGATGGCAGCAACTCGTACAATGAGCAGTTCTTC
>TRBJ2-2|NA|TRBV4-2|NA
CASSQVLAGELFF
TGTGCCAGCAGCCAAGTACTAGCCGGGGAGCTGTTTTTT
>TRBJ1-2|NA|TRBV27|TRBD1
CASSPVSTGVGYTF
TGTGCCAGCAGTCCTGTTTCAACAGGGGTGGGCTACACCTTC
>TRBJ2-1|NA|TRBV27|TRBD1
CASISTHGQGRSTIPTNEQFF
TGTGCCAGCATTTCTACCCACGGACAGGGGAGGTCTACGATCCCCACAAATGAGCAGTTCTTC
>TRBJ2-5|NA|TRBV19|NA
CASSIAGETQYF
TGTGCCAGTAGTATAGCGGGGGAGACCCAGTACTTC
>TRBJ2-2|NA|TRBV7-2|NA
CATTPGPNTGELFF
TGTGCCACCACCCCGGGCCCCAACACCGGGGAGCTGTTTTTT
>TRBJ2-2|NA|TRBV19|NA
CASNREGNTGELFF
TGTGCCAGTAACAGGGAGGGAAATACCGGGGAGCTGTTTTTT
>TRBJ1-2|NA|TRBV10-2|TRBD1
CASSSERTGFNGYTF
TGCGCCAGCAGTTCCGAGAGGACAGGGTTCAATGGCTACACCTTC
>TRBJ2-7|once|TRBV3-1/TRBV3-2|NA
CASSQDLVTASSYEQYF
TGTGCCAGCAGCCAAGACCTAGTGACAGCTAGCTCCTACGAGCAGTACTTC
>TRBJ1-2|NA|TRBV29-1|NA
CSVEKGYGYTF
TGCAGCGTTGAAAAGGGCTATGGCTACACCTTC
>TRBJ1-2|NA|TRBV19|NA
CASLRAANLYGYTF
TGTGCCAGTCTCCGGGCCGCTAACCTATATGGCTACACCTTC
>TRBJ2-4|NA|TRBV7-9|NA
CASSRAGAAKNIQYF
TGTGCCAGCAGCCGCGCTGGGGCGGCCAAAAACATTCAGTACTTC
>TRBJ1-5|once|TRBV7-9|TRBD1
CASSRQGDNQPQHF
TGTGCCAGCAGCCGACAGGGTGACAATCAGCCCCAGCATTTT
>TRBJ1-2|NA|TRBV4-1|NA
CASSQIRTDGYGYTF
TGCGCCAGCAGCCAAATTAGGACCGATGGCTATGGCTACACCTTC
>TRBJ1-5|NA|TRBV30|NA
CAWSAEAGVPQHF
TGTGCCTGGAGTGCAGAGGCTGGGGTGCCCCAGCATTTT
>TRBJ1-6|NA|TRBV3-1/TRBV3-2|TRBD1
CASSLRQGRPPLHF
TGTGCCAGCAGCCTAAGACAGGGAAGGCCACCCCTCCACTTT
>TRBJ1-1|NA|TRBV18|NA
CASSPPRTRTEAFF
TGTGCCAGCTCACCACCAAGAACACGCACTGAAGCTTTCTTT
>TRBJ2-3|NA|TRBV2|NA
CASSVLVSGDTQYF
TGTGCCAGCAGTGTACTTGTCAGCGGAGATACGCAGTATTTT
>TRBJ2-2|NA|TRBV5-4|NA
CASSPGLPTNTGELFF
TGTGCCAGCAGCCCAGGACTACCCACGAACACCGGGGAGCTGTTTTTT
>TRBJ2-1|once|TRBV27|TRBD1
CASSYRGWNEQFF
TGTGCCAGCAGTTACAGGGGGTGGAATGAGCAGTTCTTC
>TRBJ1-1|NA|TRBV2|NA
CASSAREDTEAFF
TGTGCCAGCAGTGCCAGGGAGGACACTGAAGCTTTCTTT
>TRBJ1-1|NA|TRBV18|NA
CASSPDDSPADTEAFF
TGTGCCAGCTCACCCGACGACAGCCCGGCGGACACTGAAGCTTTCTTT
>TRBJ1-2|once|TRBV28|NA
CASSPRPVRSTF
TGTGCCAGCAGTCCCAGACCAGTTCGCTCCACCTTC
>TRBJ1-5|few|TRBV30|NA
CAWSRVGQINQPQHF
TGTGCCTGGAGTAGGGTAGGACAGATCAATCAGCCCCAGCATTTT
>TRBJ1-1|NA|TRBV19|NA
CASSMMAGNTEAFF
TGTGCCAGTAGTATGATGGCCGGGAACACTGAAGCTTTCTTT
>TRBJ2-1|once|TRBV9|TRBD2
CASSASYAAGYHNEQFF
TGTGCCAGCAGCGCATCGTACGCAGCGGGGTACCACAATGAGCAGTTCTTC
>TRBJ1-5|NA|TRBV3-1/TRBV3-2|NA
CASSLEYSNQPQHF
TGTGCCAGCAGCCTAGAGTATAGCAATCAGCCCCAGCATTTT
>TRBJ2-1|NA|TRBV18|TRBD1
CASSPGTAYNEQFF
TGTGCCAGCTCACCAGGGACAGCCTACAATGAGCAGTTCTTC
>TRBJ2-1|NA|TRBV14|NA
CASSQGNYNEQFF
TGTGCCAGCAGCCAAGGGAATTACAATGAGCAGTTCTTC
>TRBJ1-1|NA|TRBV5-6|NA
CASSLVDRGTEAFF
TGTGCCAGCAGCTTGGTCGATAGGGGCACTGAAGCTTTCTTT
>TRBJ2-7|NA|TRBV10-3|NA
CAISELSRRTDEQYF
TGTGCCATCAGTGAGTTGTCCCGACGGACCGACGAGCAGTACTTC
>TRBJ1-2|NA|TRBV6-5|NA
CASSSVSGTPYGYTF
TGTGCCAGCAGTTCGGTCAGCGGGACTCCCTATGGCTACACCTTC
>TRBJ1-6|NA|TRBV7-8|NA
CASSLDLGSPLHF
TGTGCCAGCAGCTTAGACCTGGGGTCACCCCTCCACTTT
>TRBJ2-1|NA|TRBV6-2/TRBV6-3|NA
CASSLAENSYNEQFF
TGTGCCAGCAGTTTAGCGGAAAACTCCTACAATGAGCAGTTCTTC
>TRBJ2-7|NA|TRBV19|NA
CASSIGTYEQYF
TGTGCCAGTAGTATCGGGACCTACGAGCAGTACTTC
>TRBJ2-2|NA|TRBV6-5|NA
CASCRPNTGELFF
TGTGCCAGCTGTAGGCCGAACACCGGGGAGCTGTTTTTT
>TRBJ1-6|NA|TRBV3-1/TRBV3-2|NA
CASSQWSNSPLHF
TGTGCCAGCAGCCAATGGTCTAATTCACCCCTCCACTTT
>TRBJ2-1|NA|TRBV3-1/TRBV3-2|NA
CASSHGQQEQFF
TGTGCCAGCAGCCATGGACAGCAGGAGCAGTTCTTC
>TRBJ2-2|NA|TRBV3-1/TRBV3-2|NA
CASSPTRTGELFF
TGTGCCAGCAGCCCAACTCGCACCGGGGAGCTGTTTTTT
>TRBJ2-3|NA|TRBV2|NA
CASSEPGDDTQYF
TGTGCCAGCAGTGAACCGGGGGACGATACGCAGTATTTT
>TRBJ2-1|NA|TRBV4-2|NA
CAARAGQSETNEQFF
TGTGCCGCTCGCGCGGGACAGAGTGAGACCAATGAGCAGTTCTTC
>TRBJ2-7|once|TRBV12-3/TRBV12-4|NA
CASSLSGHYEQYF
TGTGCCAGCAGTCTGAGCGGCCACTACGAGCAGTACTTC
>TRBJ1-3|NA|TRBV27|NA
CASSLKGPRFSGNTIYF
TGTGCCAGCAGTTTAAAGGGGCCTAGATTCTCTGGAAACACCATATATTTT
>TRBJ1-6|NA|TRBV6-5|NA
CASRSGWESPLHF
TGTGCCAGCAGATCAGGGTGGGAATCACCCCTCCACTTT
>TRBJ1-1|NA|TRBV18|NA
CASSPPTGYNTEAFF
TGTGCCAGCTCACCACCGACTGGATATAACACTGAAGCTTTCTTT
>TRBJ2-7|NA|TRBV6-5|NA
CASSTRAGEQYF
TGTGCCAGCAGTACGAGGGCCGGCGAGCAGTACTTC
>TRBJ2-7|NA|TRBV18|NA
CASSPSEGSYEQYF
TGTGCCAGCTCACCATCAGAGGGCTCCTACGAGCAGTACTTC